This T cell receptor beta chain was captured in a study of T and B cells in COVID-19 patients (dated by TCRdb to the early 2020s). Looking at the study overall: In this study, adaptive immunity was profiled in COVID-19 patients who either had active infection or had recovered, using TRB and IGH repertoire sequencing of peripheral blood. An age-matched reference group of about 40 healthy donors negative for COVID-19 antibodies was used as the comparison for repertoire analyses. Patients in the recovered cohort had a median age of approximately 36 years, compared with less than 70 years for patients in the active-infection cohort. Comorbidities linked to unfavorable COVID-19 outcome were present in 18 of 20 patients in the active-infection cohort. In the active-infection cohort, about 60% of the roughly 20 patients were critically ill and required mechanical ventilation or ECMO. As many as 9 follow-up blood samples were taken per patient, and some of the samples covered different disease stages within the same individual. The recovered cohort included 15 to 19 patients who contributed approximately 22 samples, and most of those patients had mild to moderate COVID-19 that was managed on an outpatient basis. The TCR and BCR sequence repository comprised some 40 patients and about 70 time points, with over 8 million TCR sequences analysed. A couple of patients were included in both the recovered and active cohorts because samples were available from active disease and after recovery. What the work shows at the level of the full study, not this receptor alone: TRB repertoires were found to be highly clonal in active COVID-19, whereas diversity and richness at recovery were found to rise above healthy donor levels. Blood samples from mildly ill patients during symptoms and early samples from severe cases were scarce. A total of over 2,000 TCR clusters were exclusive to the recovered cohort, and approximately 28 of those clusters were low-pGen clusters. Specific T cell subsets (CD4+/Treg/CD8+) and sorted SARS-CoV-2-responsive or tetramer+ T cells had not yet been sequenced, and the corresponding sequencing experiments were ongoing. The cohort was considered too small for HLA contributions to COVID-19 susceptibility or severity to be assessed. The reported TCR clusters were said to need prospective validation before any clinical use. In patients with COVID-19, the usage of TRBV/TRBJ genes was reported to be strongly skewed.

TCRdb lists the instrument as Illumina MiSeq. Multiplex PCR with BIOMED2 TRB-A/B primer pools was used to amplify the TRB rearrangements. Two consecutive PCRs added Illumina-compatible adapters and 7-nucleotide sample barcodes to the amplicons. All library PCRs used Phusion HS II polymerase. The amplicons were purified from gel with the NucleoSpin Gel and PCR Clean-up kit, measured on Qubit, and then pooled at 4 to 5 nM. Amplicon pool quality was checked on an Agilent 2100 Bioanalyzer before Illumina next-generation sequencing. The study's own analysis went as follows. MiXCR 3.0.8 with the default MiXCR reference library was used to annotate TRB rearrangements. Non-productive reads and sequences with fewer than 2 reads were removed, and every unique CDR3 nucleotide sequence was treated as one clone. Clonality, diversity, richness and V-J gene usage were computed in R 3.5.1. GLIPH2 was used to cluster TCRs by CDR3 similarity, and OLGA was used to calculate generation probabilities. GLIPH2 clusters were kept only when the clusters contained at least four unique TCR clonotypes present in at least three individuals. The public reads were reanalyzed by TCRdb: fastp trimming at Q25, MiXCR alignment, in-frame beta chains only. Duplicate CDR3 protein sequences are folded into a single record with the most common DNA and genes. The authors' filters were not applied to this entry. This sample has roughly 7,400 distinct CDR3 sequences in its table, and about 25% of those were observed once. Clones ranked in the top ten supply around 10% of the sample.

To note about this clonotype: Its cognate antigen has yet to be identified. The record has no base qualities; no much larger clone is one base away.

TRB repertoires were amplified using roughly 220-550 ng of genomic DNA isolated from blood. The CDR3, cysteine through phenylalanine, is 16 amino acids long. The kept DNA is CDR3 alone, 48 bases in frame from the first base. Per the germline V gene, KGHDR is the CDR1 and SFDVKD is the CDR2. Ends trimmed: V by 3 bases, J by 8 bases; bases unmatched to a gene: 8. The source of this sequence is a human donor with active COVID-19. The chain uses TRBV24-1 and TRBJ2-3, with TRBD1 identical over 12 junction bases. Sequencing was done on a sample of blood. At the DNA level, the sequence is TGTGCCACCAGTGATAAAAGGGACAGGGGGCGCGGTACGCAGTATTTT. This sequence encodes CATSDKRDRGRGTQYF.